This TCR beta chain derives from a study of cytomegalovirus exposure and HLA in healthy donors. Study conclusions and caveats: By HLA locus, TCR association rates varied in a later analysis, with DRB1 showing the most and HLA-C the fewest.

CDR3 size: 12 residues. The ends were cut back, 4 bases at V and 3 bases at J, with 4 bases in the middle. Germline CDR1 SGHRS, CDR2 YFSETQ. On this clone: Antigen specificity is unknown.

The PCR made use of 60 Vbeta and 13 Jbeta primers. In the original processing: A later analysis tallied approximately 80 million unique TCR beta chains, 9.5 million to 14 million of them shared. Sequenced by immunoSEQ multiplex PCR; TCRdb stores in-frame clones only, minus some. From that table come the V and J calls and clone size; the DNA was used to work out D and trimming. The data contain some 77,000 clones, around 79% of them singletons. Healthy people donating bone marrow made up the donors. The TCR sequence derives from a woman in her 40s in good health and CMV-seropositive. Sequencing used PBMCs. The gene calls are TRBV5-1 and TRBJ2-2; no reliable D call. DNA of the CDR3: TGCGCCAGCAGCCAATACACCGGGGAGCTGTTTTTT. It codes for CASSQYTGELFF.